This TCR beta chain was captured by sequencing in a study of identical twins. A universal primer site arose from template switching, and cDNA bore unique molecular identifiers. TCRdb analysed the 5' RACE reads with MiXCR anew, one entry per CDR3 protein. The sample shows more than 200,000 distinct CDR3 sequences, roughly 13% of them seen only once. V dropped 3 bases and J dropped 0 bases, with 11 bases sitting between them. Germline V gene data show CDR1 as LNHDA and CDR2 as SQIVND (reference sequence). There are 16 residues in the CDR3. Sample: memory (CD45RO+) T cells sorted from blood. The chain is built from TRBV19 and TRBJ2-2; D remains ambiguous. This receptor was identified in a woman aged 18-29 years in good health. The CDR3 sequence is CASSIPTRPNTGELFF. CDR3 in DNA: TGTGCCAGTAGTATCCCGACACGCCCGAACACCGGGGAGCTGTTTTTT.